This entry lists 26 T cell receptor beta chains sequenced from one sample in a study of blood T cells in healthy people across ages (dated by TCRdb to about 2015). The receptor library was made with 5' RACE. The instrument given in TCRdb is Illumina HiSeq 2500. A second PCR of roughly 6 to 12 cycles was run with a J-beta primer mix and a sample-barcoded 5' primer. Using fastp at Q25 and MiXCR, TCRdb reprocessed the public reads and kept productive beta chains. Merged by CDR3 protein, the rows form single entries marked with the most common genes and DNA. This sample gives more than 650,000 distinct CDR3 sequences in total; 50% to 65% of them show up just once. The ten top clones hold roughly 40% of the sample. Sequenced sample: blood. These receptors were collected from a man older than 75 in good health.

The chain uses TRBV2 and TRBJ2-1; tentatively, D is TRBD2 (6 bases). Trimming pared 2 bases from V and 8 bases from J, leaving 13 bases between. This CDR3 contains 14 residues. Germline loops: CDR1 SNHLY, CDR2 FYNNEI. The CDR3 here is CASSELGGEYEQFF. DNA of the CDR3: TGTGCCAGCAGTGAACTCGGGGGAGAGTATGAGCAGTTCTTC.

A few counts support this clonotype. CDR3 protein: CSARTGTGILQETQYF. The CDR3 region has the DNA TGCAGTGCTCGTACCGGGACGGGAATTCTACAAGAGACCCAGTACTTC. The chain joins TRBV20-1 to TRBJ2-7; D assignment may be TRBD1 or TRBD2 (5 bases each). The DNA end lines up better with TRBJ2-5; the J call may be wrong. The CDR3 has 16 residues. The V gene's germline CDR1 is DFQATT and CDR2 SNEGSKA (reference sequence).

The chain couples TRBV24-1 to TRBJ2-1; maybe TRBD1 (6 bases). The germline V gene encodes CDR1 KGHDR and CDR2 SFDVKD. The CDR3 covers 15 residues. Trimming stripped 3 bases from V and 7 bases from J, with 15 bases between. The CDR3 is CATSDGGPGWNEQFF. CDR3 sequence (DNA): TGTGCCACCAGTGATGGGGGCCCGGGGTGGAATGAGCAGTTCTTC.

The chain links TRBV12-3 or TRBV12-4 to TRBJ2-3, with 14 bases fitting TRBD2. The CDR3 loop spans 19 amino acids. V lost 6 bases, J lost 5 bases, and 16 bases stayed unmatched. The CDR3 region is CASSRKAGTSGRGVDTQYF. CDR3 nucleotides: TGTGCCAGCAGCCGAAAAGCCGGGACTAGCGGGAGAGGTGTAGATACGCAGTATTTT.

The gene calls are TRBV7-2 and TRBJ1-6; D call uncertain. The CDR3 has 19 amino acids. V dropped 2 bases and J dropped 0 bases, with 17 bases sitting between them. Germline lookup yields CDR1 SGHTA and CDR2 FQGNSA. As DNA, the CDR3 is TGTGCCAGCAGCTTAAAGGACGCCAGCCTCTTCTCCTATAATTCACCCCTCCACTTT. Amino acids: CASSLKDASLFSYNSPLHF.

In nucleotides, the CDR3 is TGTGCCAGCAGTTTATCCCCCCCGCAGGATACTAACTATGGCTACACCTTC. Translating gives CASSLSPPQDTNYGYTF. The chain joins TRBV27 to TRBJ1-2; D gene uncertain. There are 17 residues in the CDR3. Germline CDR1 MNHEY, CDR2 SMNVEV (reference sequence). With 0 bases removed from V and 0 bases from J, the gap between germline ends came to 14 bases.

The gene calls are TRBV27 and TRBJ2-3, with 7 bases matching TRBD2. J gave up 5 bases and V 5 bases, and 10 bases lay outside the gene matches. The germline gives CDR1 MNHEY, CDR2 SMNVEV (reference sequence). This CDR3 spans 15 amino acids. The CDR3 DNA reads as TGTGCCAGCAGTCCAGCGGGATATTTAGGAGATACGCAGTATTTT. Translation: CASSPAGYLGDTQYF.

This clonotype was picked up one time. The chain recombines TRBV2 with TRBJ1-4; D gene uncertain. Germline assignment: CDR1 SNHLY and CDR2 FYNNEI. Trimming cost V 0 bases and J 6 bases, with 8 bases left between them. The CDR3 loop spans 14 amino acids. CDR3 amino acids: CASSEARDYEKLFF. CDR3 sequence (DNA): TGTGCCAGCAGTGAAGCGAGGGATTATGAAAAACTGTTTTTT.

This clonotype was seen only a few times. The chain carries TRBV3-1 and TRBJ2-5; a weak D match, TRBD2 (6 bases). The CDR3 is 14 amino acids. Germline CDR1 LGHDT, CDR2 YNNKEL (reference sequence). The V gene lost 6 bases and the J gene lost 1 base, with 12 bases spanning the gap. The CDR3 nucleotides are TGTGCCAGCAGAGACCGGGGGTTCCAAGAGACCCAGTACTTC. Residues: CASRDRGFQETQYF.

The rearrangement joins TRBV4-1 to TRBJ1-4; a possible D gene is TRBD1 (6 bases). Trimming removed 4 bases at V and 6 bases at J, with 18 bases between. The CDR3 runs 16 residues. Germline V gene sequence: CDR1 MGHRA, CDR2 YSYEKL. The CDR3, as DNA: TGCGCCAGCAGCCCAGGATCAGGGGCCATGCATGAAAAACTGTTTTTT. It yields the protein CASSPGSGAMHEKLFF.

This clonotype was counted only a few times. The CDR3 here is CASSTRTAHGYTF. The DNA for the CDR3 is TGTGCCAGCAGTACTCGGACAGCCCATGGCTACACCTTC. This sequence joins TRBV12-3 or TRBV12-4 and TRBJ1-2; D might be TRBD1 (6 bases). V gave up 5 bases and J gave up 6 bases, with 13 bases separating them. The CDR3 covers 13 residues.

This chain joins TRBV20-1 and TRBJ2-1; D is perhaps TRBD1 or TRBD2 (5 bases each). The closer fit of TRBJ2-7 to the DNA end suggests the J call may be wrong. CDR1 and CDR2 (germline): DFQATT, SNEGSKA (reference sequence). This CDR3 has 14 amino acids. The CDR3, as DNA: TGCAGTGCTAGGGACCCACGGGGCAACAATGAGCAGTACTTC. Its protein is CSARDPRGNNEQYF.

This clonotype was seen only once. This rearrangement joins TRBV10-3 to TRBJ2-7, with D perhaps TRBD1 or TRBD2 (6 bases each). Germline V gives CDR1 ENHRY, CDR2 SYGVKD. The V end lost 2 bases, the J end lost 1 base, and 9 bases lay between the germline ends. The CDR3 covers 14 residues. CDR3 region: CAISERGVSYEQYF. The DNA of the CDR3 is TGTGCCATCAGTGAGAGGGGGGTGTCCTACGAGCAGTACTTC.

This chain joins TRBV5-4 and TRBJ2-4; TRBD1 matches 7 bases. The J call is uncertain, as TRBJ2-7 better fits the DNA end. Germline V lookup: CDR1 SGHNT, CDR2 YYREEE (reference sequence). The CDR3 consists of 13 residues. CDR3: CASSVDRPHEQYF. The CDR3 DNA reads TGTGCCAGCAGCGTGGACAGGCCCCACGAGCAGTACTTC.

This clonotype is a singleton in its sample. The genes are TRBV6-5 and TRBJ2-6; no definite D call. V lost 6 bases and J lost 4, with 10 bases in between. The germline gives CDR1 MNHEY, CDR2 SVGAGI. This CDR3 has 14 residues. The CDR3 sequence is CASSPTGGANVLTF. The CDR3 DNA follows: TGTGCCAGCAGCCCAACTGGGGGGGCCAACGTCCTGACTTTC.

The rearrangement joins TRBV5-1 to TRBJ2-5, with D perhaps TRBD2 (6 bases). Trimming stripped 0 bases from V and 5 bases from J, with 20 bases between. Germline CDR1 reads SGHRS; CDR2 reads YFSETQ. This CDR3 is built from 17 residues. CDR3 bases: TGCGCCAGCAGCTTGGCCCTTAGTGGCAGGGCGGGGGAGACCCAGTACTTC. This gives the protein CASSLALSGRAGETQYF.

The chain carries TRBV27 and TRBJ1-5, with D perhaps matching TRBD1 (5 bases). This CDR3 has 17 residues. Germline V gene sequence: CDR1 MNHEY, CDR2 SMNVEV (reference sequence). Trimming took 3 bases from V and 3 from J, leaving 18 bases between them. The CDR3 protein is CASSFLDPQGNNQPQHF. In DNA, the CDR3 is TGTGCCAGCAGTTTCCTGGACCCTCAGGGTAACAATCAGCCCCAGCATTTT.

Comment on this clonotype: Germline is not matched at one junction end, which may reflect a read error. The CDR3 is CASSPGLAGPYNEQFF. The CDR3 nucleotides read TGTGCCAGCAGCCCGGGACTAGCGGGACCTTACAATGAGCAGTTCTTC. The chain has TRBV5-1 and TRBJ2-1; 13 bases line up with TRBD2. Germline V gene sequence: CDR1 SGHRS, CDR2 YFSETQ. The CDR3 runs 16 residues.

Turning to this clonotype: This CDR3 is missing its conserved last phenylalanine or tryptophan, likely due to a read error. This sequence joins TRBV6-1 and TRBJ2-7; maybe TRBD1 (6 bases). The V gene lost 7 bases and the J gene lost 2 bases, with 15 bases spanning the gap. This CDR3 has 14 amino acids. Looked up from germline, CDR1 is MNHNS and CDR2 is SASEGT. The CDR3 is CASIIDRNAYEQYY. The CDR3 nucleotides read TGTGCCAGCATTATAGACAGGAACGCCTACGAGCAGTACTAC.

This clonotype was counted between two and nine times. The rearrangement joins TRBV7-2 to TRBJ2-7, with TRBD1 identical over 10 bases. Looked up from germline, CDR1 is SGHTA and CDR2 is FQGNSA. The ends lost 3 bases at V and 4 bases at J; junction bases unmatched: 6. This CDR3 is built from 15 residues. CDR3 residues: CASSFRDRGGYEQYF. In DNA form, the CDR3 reads TGTGCCAGCAGCTTCCGGGACAGGGGAGGGTACGAGCAGTACTTC.

The chain is built from TRBV7-3 and TRBJ2-1; D remains ambiguous. The germline gives CDR1 SGHTA, CDR2 FQGTGA. With 5 bases removed from V and 3 bases from J, the gap between germline ends came to 14 bases. CDR3 size: 15 residues. The CDR3 protein is CASSPLGDGYNEQFF. The CDR3 region has the DNA TGTGCCAGCAGCCCTTTAGGAGACGGCTACAATGAGCAGTTCTTC.

The chain is built from TRBV2 and TRBJ2-3; 14 positions agree with TRBD2. The V segment lost 2 bases and the J segment 3 bases; nucleotides outside the gene matches: 7. The germline gives CDR1 SNHLY, CDR2 FYNNEI. The CDR3 is 18 amino acids. The DNA of the CDR3 is TGTGCCAGCAGTGAACCGGGACTAGCGGGAGCAAGGACAGATACGCAGTATTTT. Amino acid sequence: CASSEPGLAGARTDTQYF.

The gene calls are TRBV6-6 and TRBJ1-2, with 9 bases lining up with TRBD1. The CDR3 consists of 14 residues. V was pared by 6 bases and J by 0 bases, with 2 bases of the junction left unmatched. Germline values: CDR1 MNHNY, CDR2 SVGAGI (reference sequence). The CDR3 DNA follows: TGTGCCAGCAGAGACAGGGGGGCTAACTATGGCTACACCTTC. It encodes CASRDRGANYGYTF.

The chain joins TRBV29-1 to TRBJ1-1; a possible D gene is TRBD1 (5 bases). The V end lost 7 bases, the J end lost 4 bases, and 13 bases lay between the germline ends. The CDR3 runs to 12 residues. CDR1 is SQVTM, CDR2 ANQGSEA, per germline. CDR3 DNA: TGCAGCGGCCCCTCGCAGGGCACTGAAGCTTTCTTT. It is translated as CSGPSQGTEAFF.

The V call is TRBV18, the J call TRBJ2-3; D is uncertain. This CDR3 has 13 amino acids. CDR1 is KGHSH and CDR2 is LQKENI in the germline V gene. V lost 3 bases, J lost 14 bases, and 18 bases lay in between. Here the CDR3 reads CASSPTEHRYAYF. The DNA for the CDR3 is TGTGCCAGCTCACCGACGGAGCACAGATACGCGTATTTT.

This sequence joins TRBV7-9 and TRBJ2-7; D is possibly TRBD1 (6 bases). CDR1 and CDR2 from the germline V gene are SEHNR and FQNEAQ (reference sequence). This CDR3 spans 15 amino acids. V gave up 5 bases and J gave up 4 bases, with 18 bases separating them. CDR3 DNA sequence: TGTGCCAGCAGCAATTCCGGGACAAGCATTTACGAGCAGTACTTC. Residues: CASSNSGTSIYEQYF. Together with reference TRBV7-9 and TRBJ2-7, the CDR3 gives the full variable domain: DTGVSQNPRHKITKRGQNVTFRCDPISEHNRLYWYRQTLGQGPEFLTYFQNEAQLEKSRLLSDRFSAERPKGSFSTLEIQRTEQGDSAMYLCASSNSGTSIYEQYFGPGTRLTVT.